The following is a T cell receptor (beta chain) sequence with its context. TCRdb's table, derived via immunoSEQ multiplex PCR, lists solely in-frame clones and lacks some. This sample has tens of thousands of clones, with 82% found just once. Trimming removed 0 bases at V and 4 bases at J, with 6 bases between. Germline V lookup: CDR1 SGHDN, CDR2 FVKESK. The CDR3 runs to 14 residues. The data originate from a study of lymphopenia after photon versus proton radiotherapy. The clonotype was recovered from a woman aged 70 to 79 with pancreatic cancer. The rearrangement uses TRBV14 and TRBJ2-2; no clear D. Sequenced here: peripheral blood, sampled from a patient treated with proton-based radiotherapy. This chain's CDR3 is CASSQDLGTGELFF. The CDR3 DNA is TGTGCCAGCAGCCAAGATCTCGGCACCGGGGAGCTGTTTTTT.